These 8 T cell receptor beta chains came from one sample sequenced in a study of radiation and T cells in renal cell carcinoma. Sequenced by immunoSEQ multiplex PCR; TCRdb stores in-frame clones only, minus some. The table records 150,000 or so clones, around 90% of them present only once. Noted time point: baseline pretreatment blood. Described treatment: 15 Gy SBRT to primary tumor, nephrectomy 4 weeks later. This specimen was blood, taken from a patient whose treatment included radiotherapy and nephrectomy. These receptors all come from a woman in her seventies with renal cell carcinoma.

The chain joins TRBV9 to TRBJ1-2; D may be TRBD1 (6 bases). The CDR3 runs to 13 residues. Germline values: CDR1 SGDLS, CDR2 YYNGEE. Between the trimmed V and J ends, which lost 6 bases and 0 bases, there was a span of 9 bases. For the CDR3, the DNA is TGTGCCAGCACCCGACAGGCTAACTATGGCTACACCTTC. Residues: CASTRQANYGYTF.

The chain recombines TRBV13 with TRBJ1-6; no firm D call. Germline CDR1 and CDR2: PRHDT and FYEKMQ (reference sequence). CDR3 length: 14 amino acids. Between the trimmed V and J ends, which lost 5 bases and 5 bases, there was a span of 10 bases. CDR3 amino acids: CASSLGLNNSPLHF. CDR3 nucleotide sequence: TGTGCCAGCAGCCTCGGACTGAATAATTCACCCCTCCACTTT. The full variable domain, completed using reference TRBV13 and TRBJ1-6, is AAGVIQSPRHLIKEKRETATLKCYPIPRHDTVYWYQQGPGQDPQFLISFYEKMQSDKGSIPDRFSAQQFSDYHSELNMSSLELGDSALYFCASSLGLNNSPLHFGNGTRLTVT.

CDR3 coding DNA: TGTGCCAGCGGGCACCTAGGCGCAACTAATGAAAAACTGTTTTTT. Amino acid sequence: CASGHLGATNEKLFF. The genes are TRBV7-8 and TRBJ1-4; unclear D gene. Germline V gene lookup returns CDR1 SGHVS and CDR2 FQNEAQ. This CDR3 is built from 15 residues. Trimming took 8 bases from V and 0 from J, leaving 13 bases between them.

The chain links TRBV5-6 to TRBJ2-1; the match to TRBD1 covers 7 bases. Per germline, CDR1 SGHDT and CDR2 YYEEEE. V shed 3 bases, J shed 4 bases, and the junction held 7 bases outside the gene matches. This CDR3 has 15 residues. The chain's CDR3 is CASSSQGVGYNEQFF. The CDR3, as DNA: TGTGCCAGCAGCTCCCAGGGGGTTGGGTACAATGAGCAGTTCTTC.

The CDR3 DNA follows: TGTGCCAGCAGTAGCGGGGCTAGCACAGATACGCAGTATTTT. Translated, it gives CASSSGASTDTQYF. The chain uses TRBV6-1 and TRBJ2-3; 7 nucleotides align to TRBD2. CDR1 is MNHNS and CDR2 is SASEGT in the germline V gene. The junction had 2 bases not matched to a gene; V was cut back by 5 bases and J by 0 bases. The CDR3 is 14 amino acids.

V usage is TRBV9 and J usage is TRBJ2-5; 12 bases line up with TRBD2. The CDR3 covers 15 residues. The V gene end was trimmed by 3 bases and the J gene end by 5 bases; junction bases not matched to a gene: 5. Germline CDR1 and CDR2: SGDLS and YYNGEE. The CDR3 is CASSASGGAWETQYF. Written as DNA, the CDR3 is TGTGCCAGCAGCGCTAGCGGGGGGGCGTGGGAGACCCAGTACTTC. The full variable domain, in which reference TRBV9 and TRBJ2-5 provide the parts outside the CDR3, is DSGVTQTPKHLITATGQRVTLRCSPRSGDLSVYWYQQSLDQGLQFLIQYYNGEERAKGNILERFSAQQFPDLHSELNLSSLELGDSALYFCASSASGGAWETQYFGPGTRLLVL.

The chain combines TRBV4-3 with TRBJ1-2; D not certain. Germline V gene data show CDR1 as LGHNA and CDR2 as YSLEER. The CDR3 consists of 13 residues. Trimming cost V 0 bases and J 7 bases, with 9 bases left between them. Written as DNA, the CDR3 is TGCGCCAGCAGCCAAGATTGGGCCGGTGGCTACACCTTC. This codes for CASSQDWAGGYTF.

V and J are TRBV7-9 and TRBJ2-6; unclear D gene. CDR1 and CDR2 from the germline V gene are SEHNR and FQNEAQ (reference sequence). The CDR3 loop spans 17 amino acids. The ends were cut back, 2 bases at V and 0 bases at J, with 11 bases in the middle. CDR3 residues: CASSLFRGSSGANVLTF. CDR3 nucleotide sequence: TGTGCCAGCAGCTTATTTAGAGGAAGCTCTGGGGCCAACGTCCTGACTTTC.